The clone carrying this T cell receptor beta chain was seen at least ten times. What it binds is unknown. The data derive from a study of spatial heterogeneity in lung cancer. Study summary: Detection consistently captured more beta-chain sequences than alpha-chain sequences. As counted in raw reads, each unique TCR and UMI combination appeared more than ten times on average.

The sample's time point: sample taken at primary tumor resection. Unsorted samples of tumor, nontumor lung or frozen PBMC had their whole RNA sequenced. The CDR3 sequence is 13 residues long. Germline CDR1 and CDR2: SGDLS and YYNGEE. The V end was cut by 1 base, the J end by 1 base, with 5 bases between. Points from the study as a whole: At resection, ubiquitous expanded tumor TCRs appeared in blood more than at follow-up.

On each TCR cDNA molecule, a unique molecular identifier was present. TCRdb reprocessed the 5' RACE reads with MiXCR, giving one entry per CDR3 protein. In the table there are almost 75,000 distinct CDR3 sequences, about an eighth of which are singletons. The source of this sequence is a male donor with early-stage non-small cell lung cancer. This sequence joins TRBV9 and TRBJ1-1; D is ambiguous. The starting material was PBMCs, obtained at surgery. The CDR3 loop is CASSVSENTEAFF. DNA for the CDR3: TGTGCCAGCAGCGTAAGCGAGAACACTGAAGCTTTCTTT. The whole variable domain, remainder taken from reference TRBV9 and TRBJ1-1, is DSGVTQTPKHLITATGQRVTLRCSPRSGDLSVYWYQQSLDQGLQFLIQYYNGEERAKGNILERFSAQQFPDLHSELNLSSLELGDSALYFCASSVSENTEAFFGQGTRLTVV.